This record concerns one T cell receptor (beta chain) sequence. This sample was included in a study of T cells after posttransplantation cyclophosphamide. Trimming cost V 5 bases and J 2 bases; bases outside gene matches: 5. The CDR3 sequence is 14 residues long. Per germline, CDR1 MNHEY and CDR2 SMNVEV (reference sequence). Clones were read by immunoSEQ multiplex PCR, and TCRdb kept only the in-frame ones, dropping some. Found here are 19,000 or so clones, approximately 98% of them singletons; the top ten hold under 0.15%. The sequenced sample was naive CD8+ T cells sorted from PBMCs. This TCR was sampled from a man between 35 and 55 years old in good health, CMV-negative, and a related stem cell transplant donor. V and J are TRBV27 and TRBJ2-7; 8 bases are a match to TRBD1. CDR3 sequence reads: CASSLTGATYEQYF. In nucleotides, the CDR3 is TGTGCCAGCAGTCTGACAGGGGCTACCTACGAGCAGTACTTC.